This TCR beta chain originates from a study of low-dose radiotherapy and immunotherapy resistance in tumors. Specified time point: after trial treatment. Noted treatment: LDRT plus nivolumab, ipilimumab, low-dose cyclophosphamide and aspirin (RACIN trial). Low-dose radiotherapy, low-dose cyclophosphamide, aspirin, ipilimumab and nivolumab were all given to the donors. First-strand cDNA relied on TRAV- and TRBV-specific primers spanning alpha and beta chains. TCRs were put through approximately 20 PCR cycles of amplification with Phusion. A constant-region primer and the V-primer adapter served as the primer pair. In vitro transcription amplified the mRNA that had been isolated. TCRdb called the reads again in MiXCR, with one record for every CDR3 protein. The sample holds 100,000 or so distinct CDR3 sequences, less than 25% seen once. Germline CDR1 and CDR2: SGHKS and YYEKEE (reference sequence). Germline trimming cut 0 bases from V and 11 bases from J; bases unmatched to any gene: 14. The CDR3 extends over 16 amino acids.

As for this clonotype: A far larger clone lies a single base away; this is likely a read error.

The V call is TRBV5-5, the J call TRBJ2-5; TRBD2 aligns across 9 bases. Sample: PBMCs, taken after low-dose radiotherapy plus immunotherapy. This receptor was obtained from a male donor with prostate cancer. CDR3 loop: CASSLGAGGVRDEQYF. The CDR3 nucleotides are TGTGCCAGCAGCTTGGGGGCGGGGGGGGTCAGGGATGAGCAGTACTTC.